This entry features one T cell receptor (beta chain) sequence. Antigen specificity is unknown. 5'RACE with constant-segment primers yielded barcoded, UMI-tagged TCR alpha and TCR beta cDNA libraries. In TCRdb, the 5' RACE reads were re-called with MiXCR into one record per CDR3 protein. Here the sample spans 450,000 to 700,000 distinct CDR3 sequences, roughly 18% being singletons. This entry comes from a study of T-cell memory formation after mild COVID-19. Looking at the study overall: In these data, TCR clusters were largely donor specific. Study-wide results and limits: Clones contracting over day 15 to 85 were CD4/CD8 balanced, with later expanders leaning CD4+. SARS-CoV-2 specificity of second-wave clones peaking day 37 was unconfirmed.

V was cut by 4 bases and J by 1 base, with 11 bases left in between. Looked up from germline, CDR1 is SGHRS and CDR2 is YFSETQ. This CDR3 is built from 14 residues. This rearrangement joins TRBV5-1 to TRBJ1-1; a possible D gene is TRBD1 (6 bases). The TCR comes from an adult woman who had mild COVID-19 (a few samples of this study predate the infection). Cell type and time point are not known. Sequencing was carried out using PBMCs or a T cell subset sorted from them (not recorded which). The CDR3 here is CASSHGTTNTEAFF. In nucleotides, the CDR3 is TGCGCCAGCAGCCATGGGACAACGAACACTGAAGCTTTCTTT. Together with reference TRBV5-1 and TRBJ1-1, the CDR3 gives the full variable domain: KAGVTQTPRYLIKTRGQQVTLSCSPISGHRSVSWYQQTPGQGLQFLFEYFSETQRNKGNFPGRFSGRQFSNSRSEMNVSTLELGDSALYLCASSHGTTNTEAFFGQGTRLTVV.